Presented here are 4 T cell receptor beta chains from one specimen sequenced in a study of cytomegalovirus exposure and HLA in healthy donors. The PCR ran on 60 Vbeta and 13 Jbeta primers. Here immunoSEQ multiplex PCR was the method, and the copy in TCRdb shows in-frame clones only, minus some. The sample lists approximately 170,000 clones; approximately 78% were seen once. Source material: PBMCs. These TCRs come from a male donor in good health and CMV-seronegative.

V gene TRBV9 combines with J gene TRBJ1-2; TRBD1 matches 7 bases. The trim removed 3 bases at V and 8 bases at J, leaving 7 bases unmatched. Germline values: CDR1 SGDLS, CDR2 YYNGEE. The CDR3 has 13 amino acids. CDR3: CASSAGTARGYTF. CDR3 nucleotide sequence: TGTGCCAGCAGCGCTGGGACAGCTCGGGGCTACACCTTC.

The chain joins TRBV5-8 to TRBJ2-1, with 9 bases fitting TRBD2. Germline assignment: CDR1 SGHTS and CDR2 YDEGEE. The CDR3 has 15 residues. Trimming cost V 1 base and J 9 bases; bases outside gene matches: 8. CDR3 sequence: CASSLTSGLGSEQFF. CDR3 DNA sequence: TGTGCCAGCAGCTTGACTAGCGGGTTAGGAAGTGAGCAGTTCTTC.

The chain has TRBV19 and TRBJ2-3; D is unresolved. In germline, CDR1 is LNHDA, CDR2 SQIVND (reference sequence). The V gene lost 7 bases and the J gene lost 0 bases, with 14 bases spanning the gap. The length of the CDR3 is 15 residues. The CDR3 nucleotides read TGTGCCAGTACCATGGGCCGGTCTAGCACAGATACGCAGTATTTT. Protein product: CASTMGRSSTDTQYF.

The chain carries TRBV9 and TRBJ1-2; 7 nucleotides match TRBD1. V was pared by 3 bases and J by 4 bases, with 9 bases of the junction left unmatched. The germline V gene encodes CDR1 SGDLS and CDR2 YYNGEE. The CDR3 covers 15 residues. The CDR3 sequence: CASSGLPGQRYGYTF. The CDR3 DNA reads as TGTGCCAGCAGCGGATTACCGGGACAGCGCTATGGCTACACCTTC.